These 20 T cell receptor beta chains originate from one sample sequenced in a study of blood T cell repertoires in COVID-19. Assay: immunoSEQ multiplex PCR; the TCRdb copy retains only in-frame clones and omits some. The sample has a few hundred thousand clones; roughly 85% are singletons. The source material was PBMCs or T cells enriched from blood (not recorded which). The receptors here all came from a woman aged 40 to 55 with acute COVID-19.

In this sample, this clone turned up a few times. The chain employs TRBV7-2 and TRBJ2-3; a possible D gene is TRBD2 (6 bases). The CDR3 length is 14 residues. V was shortened by 5 bases and J by 5 bases, with 14 bases between the two germline ends. Germline CDR1 reads SGHTA; CDR2 reads FQGNSA. The CDR3: CASSRGGAGDTQYF. In nucleotides, the CDR3 is TGTGCCAGCAGCCGTGGAGGGGCAGGAGATACGCAGTATTTT.

The gene calls are TRBV24-1 and TRBJ1-5; the D is unclear. The CDR3 covers 13 residues. Germline-derived CDR1 and CDR2 are KGHDR and SFDVKD. V was trimmed by 2 bases and J by 6 bases, leaving 7 bases between them. The CDR3 DNA reads as TGTGCCACCAGTGATTCGGGGAGTCAGCCCCAGCATTTT. This gives the protein CATSDSGSQPQHF.

The J gene is TRBJ2-7, the V gene TRBV4-3; maybe TRBD1 (6 bases). V dropped 2 bases and J dropped 5 bases, with 13 bases sitting between them. Germline assignment: CDR1 LGHNA and CDR2 YSLEER. The CDR3 spans 14 residues. In nucleotides, the CDR3 is TGCGCCAGCAGCCAAAAAACAGGGTTAGACGAGCAGTACTTC. This gives the protein CASSQKTGLDEQYF.

This clone was observed once. CDR3 sequence: CASSGPGQGDEQYF. The CDR3 DNA follows: TGTGCCAGCAGTGGCCCGGGACAGGGGGACGAGCAGTACTTC. This chain connects TRBV28 to TRBJ2-7, with 11 bases aligning to TRBD1. Germline V gives CDR1 MDHEN, CDR2 SYDVKM. The length of the CDR3 is 14 residues. J gave up 5 bases and V 5 bases, and 5 bases lay outside the gene matches.

The rearrangement uses TRBV7-2 and TRBJ1-2, with TRBD1 matching over 8 bases. The germline gives CDR1 SGHTA, CDR2 FQGNSA. The V segment lost 1 base and the J segment 4 bases; nucleotides outside the gene matches: 8. There are 16 residues in the CDR3. CDR3 nucleotide sequence: TGTGCCAGCAGCTTAGGCCCTTTCGGACAGGGCTATGGCTACACCTTC. Amino acids: CASSLGPFGQGYGYTF.

The rearrangement joins TRBV29-1 to TRBJ2-3, with D possibly being TRBD2 (6 bases). This CDR3 spans 13 amino acids. Trimming removed 3 bases at V and 3 bases at J, with 10 bases between. Germline values: CDR1 SQVTM, CDR2 ANQGSEA. The CDR3 loop is CSVEGAGTDTQYF. As DNA, the CDR3 is TGCAGCGTTGAGGGCGCGGGGACAGATACGCAGTATTTT.

The chain joins TRBV4-1 to TRBJ1-5; no definite D call. This CDR3 has 16 residues. V shed 1 base and J shed 0 bases, with 10 bases lying between them. Germline values: CDR1 MGHRA, CDR2 YSYEKL. The CDR3 DNA reads as TGCGCCAGCAGCCAAGCCCGAGGGTCTAGCAATCAGCCCCAGCATTTT. Translation: CASSQARGSSNQPQHF.

This clone appeared a few times. V usage is TRBV4-2 and J usage is TRBJ1-3; possible D gene TRBD1, 6 bases. The CDR3 contains 13 residues. Trimming shortened V by 6 bases and J by 0 bases, and 6 bases separated the two germline ends. Germline V gene sequence: CDR1 LGHNA, CDR2 YNFKEQ. CDR3 in DNA: TGTGCCAGCAGACAGGGCTCTGGAAACACCATATATTTT. It yields the protein CASRQGSGNTIYF.

The chain employs TRBV19 and TRBJ2-2, with TRBD2 identical over 7 bases. This CDR3 is built from 16 residues. Germline assignment: CDR1 LNHDA and CDR2 SQIVND (reference sequence). V shed 9 bases, J shed 6 bases, and the junction held 16 bases outside the gene matches. The CDR3 nucleotides read TGTGCCAGCCACCGGAGGGGACTAATGATATCCGGGGAGCTGTTTTTT. It codes for CASHRRGLMISGELFF.

The sample holds one count of this clone. The CDR3 region has the DNA TGTGCCAGCAGCCCCGAGGCCACAACTGGGAGGCGCTCGGAGCTGTTTTTT. As protein: CASSPEATTGRRSELFF. J is TRBJ2-2 and V is TRBV5-6; D might be TRBD2 (6 bases). Trimming took 4 bases from V and 10 from J, leaving 26 bases between them. The CDR3 runs to 17 residues. In germline, CDR1 is SGHDT, CDR2 YYEEEE.

V and J are TRBV15 and TRBJ1-1, with TRBD1 as a possible D gene (5 bases). The CDR3 is 14 residues long. V lost 6 bases and J lost 9, with 20 bases in between. CDR1 is LNHNV, CDR2 YYDKDF, per germline (reference sequence). The DNA of the CDR3 is TGTGCCACCAGTTGGGGGAGGGGAGGGGAGAAAGCTTTCTTT. It translates to CATSWGRGGEKAFF.

V gene TRBV24-1 combines with J gene TRBJ2-1, with D uncertain. Trimming shortened V by 6 bases and J by 6 bases, and 8 bases separated the two germline ends. The germline gives CDR1 KGHDR, CDR2 SFDVKD. The CDR3 loop spans 12 amino acids. CDR3 sequence reads: CATSPLVNEQFF. CDR3 nucleotides: TGTGCCACCAGTCCATTAGTCAATGAGCAGTTCTTC.

The J gene is TRBJ2-2, the V gene TRBV27; 8 positions agree with TRBD2. The CDR3 spans 15 residues. After removal of 3 bases from V and 5 bases from J, the junction contained 5 bases not matched to a gene. The V gene's germline CDR1 is MNHEY and CDR2 SMNVEV (reference sequence). As DNA, the CDR3 is TGTGCCAGCAGTTTGAGCGGGGGCCGGACCGGGGAGCTGTTTTTT. Its translation is CASSLSGGRTGELFF.

The chain uses TRBV4-3 and TRBJ1-6; 8 bases map to TRBD1. V shed 1 base and J 9 bases; nucleotides not matched to a gene: 5. The CDR3 covers 15 residues. Germline V gene data show CDR1 as LGHNA and CDR2 as YSLEER. CDR3 amino acids: CASSQVQGVSSPLHF. The CDR3 bases are TGCGCCAGCAGCCAAGTACAGGGGGTATCTTCACCCCTCCACTTT.

In its sample, this clone was seen a few times. This chain uses TRBV18 with TRBJ2-3, with 9 bases that match TRBD1. The ends lost 6 bases at V and 4 bases at J; junction bases unmatched: 14. Germline CDR1 reads KGHSH; CDR2 reads LQKENI. CDR3 length: 17 residues. The CDR3 region is CASSLRPGQGSSDTQYF. The CDR3, as DNA: TGTGCCAGCTCCCTTCGGCCGGGACAGGGTTCATCAGATACGCAGTATTTT.

The genes are TRBV4-2 and TRBJ1-6; D is undetermined. V was pared by 2 bases and J by 10 bases, with 9 bases between. Germline V gene lookup returns CDR1 LGHNA and CDR2 YNFKEQ. There are 13 residues in the CDR3. The CDR3 sequence: CASSQSGTSPLHF. As DNA, the CDR3 is TGTGCCAGCAGCCAAAGTGGCACCTCACCCCTCCACTTT.

CDR3 sequence: CASSVTGGVETQYF. The CDR3 bases are TGTGCCAGCAGCGTTACAGGGGGCGTGGAGACCCAGTACTTC. The chain uses TRBV28 and TRBJ2-5; 9 bases align to TRBD1. The CDR3 has 14 amino acids. Trimming cost V 6 bases and J 5 bases; bases outside gene matches: 7. Germline V gene data show CDR1 as MDHEN and CDR2 as SYDVKM.

The rearrangement joins TRBV14 to TRBJ2-7, with D possibly matching TRBD1 (6 bases). In germline, CDR1 is SGHDN, CDR2 FVKESK. Trimming shortened V by 11 bases and J by 0 bases, and 11 bases separated the two germline ends. This CDR3 region has 12 residues. The CDR3 coding sequence is TGTGCCTCCAGGGGCAACTCCTACGAGCAGTACTTC. Translation gives CASRGNSYEQYF.

DNA for the CDR3: TGTGCCAGCAGCCCGACGGGACAGCTAAATGAAAAACTGTTTTTT. Its translation: CASSPTGQLNEKLFF. This rearrangement joins TRBV4-2 to TRBJ1-4; 7 positions match TRBD1. The CDR3 extends over 15 amino acids. Unmatched junction bases numbered 7, after V lost 4 bases and J lost 5 bases. The germline CDR1 and CDR2 sequences are LGHNA and YNFKEQ.

The V gene is TRBV15, the J gene TRBJ1-1; D may be TRBD1 (5 bases). Germline-derived CDR1 and CDR2 are LNHNV and YYDKDF (reference sequence). The CDR3 extends over 18 amino acids. With 0 bases removed from V and 5 bases from J, the gap between germline ends came to 22 bases. CDR3 in DNA: TGTGCCACCAGCAGAGATCTCGATCCTGGACACACAAAAACTGAAGCTTTCTTT. Amino acids: CATSRDLDPGHTKTEAFF.